This T cell receptor beta chain was recovered during a study of OX40 agonist ivuxolimab in advanced cancers. For the study at large: Clinicians treated patients with ivuxolimab, an agonistic anti-OX40 (CD134) antibody. Hepatocellular carcinoma, melanoma, renal cell or head and neck cancer affected the dose-escalation patients.

Per the germline V gene, CDR1 is MNHEY and CDR2 is SMNVEV (reference sequence). The CDR3 contains 14 residues. The germline V and J ends were trimmed by 6 bases and 3 bases, with 13 bases remaining between them. Profiled with immunoSEQ multiplex PCR; TCRdb holds only in-frame clones, not every one. The sample records approximately 76,000 clones, roughly nine tenths being singletons. The source was CD4+ or CD8+ T cells sorted from blood, collected in a trial of the OX40 agonist ivuxolimab. This TCR derives from an adult with an advanced solid tumor such as melanoma, head and neck, liver or kidney cancer. The chain recombines TRBV27 with TRBJ2-3, with D hard to call. CDR3 residues: CASRLIFPTDTQYF. The CDR3 DNA follows: TGTGCCAGCAGACTAATATTTCCTACAGATACGCAGTATTTT.